The 29 T cell receptor beta chains reported below all come from one sample, sequenced in a study of cytomegalovirus exposure and HLA in healthy donors. The PCR had 60 Vbeta and 13 Jbeta primers. Clones were sequenced by immunoSEQ multiplex PCR, and TCRdb holds only the in-frame ones, with some missing. This table has over 110,000 clones, roughly 79% appearing once. Sequencing was performed on PBMCs. Receptor source: a man aged 18 to 35 in good health and CMV-seronegative.

In its sample, this clone was seen once. The chain carries TRBV5-4 and TRBJ2-7, with D tentatively TRBD2 (6 bases). CDR1 and CDR2 from the germline V gene are SGHNT and YYREEE (reference sequence). This CDR3 is built from 16 residues. V was clipped by 0 bases and J by 0 bases, with 13 bases between them. CDR3 protein: CASSLDRGVLSYEQYF. The DNA of the CDR3 is TGTGCCAGCAGCTTGGATCGCGGGGTCCTCTCCTACGAGCAGTACTTC.

The V and J genes are TRBV4-2 and TRBJ2-7; maybe TRBD1 (6 bases). The V end lost 0 bases, the J end lost 4 bases, and 13 bases lay between the germline ends. Germline V gives CDR1 LGHNA, CDR2 YNFKEQ. This CDR3 is 15 amino acids long. CDR3 in DNA: TGTGCCAGCAGCCAAGATTGGGCAGGGGTTTACGAGCAGTACTTC. Its translation is CASSQDWAGVYEQYF.

The CDR3 nucleotides read TGTGCCAGCAGTGAAGCTCGGGGTCTCGAGCAGTACTTC. Translating it yields CASSEARGLEQYF. This sequence joins TRBV2 and TRBJ2-5; possibly TRBD2 for D (5 bases). The DNA end is more similar to TRBJ2-7, so the J call may be wrong. CDR3 size: 13 residues. Per germline, CDR1 SNHLY and CDR2 FYNNEI.

The chain links TRBV9 to TRBJ2-3; 8 bases align to TRBD2. The CDR3 extends over 17 amino acids. CDR1 and CDR2 from the germline V gene are SGDLS and YYNGEE. The junction had 12 bases not matched to a gene; V was cut back by 3 bases and J by 3 bases. The CDR3 DNA reads TGTGCCAGCAGCGGCCCTCTTAACGGGGGGGGGACAGATACGCAGTATTTT. This codes for CASSGPLNGGGTDTQYF.

The V gene is TRBV5-1, the J gene TRBJ2-1; 10 nucleotides agree with TRBD2. The J segment lost 12 bases and the V segment lost 0 bases, leaving 6 bases of the junction unmatched. The germline V gene encodes CDR1 SGHRS and CDR2 YFSETQ. CDR3 length: 14 residues. The DNA of the CDR3 is TGCGCCAGCAGCTTGGAGCGGGGGGGGATCGGGCAGTTCTTC. Translated: CASSLERGGIGQFF. The variable domain in full, completed from reference TRBV5-1 and TRBJ2-1, reads KAGVTQTPRYLIKTRGQQVTLSCSPISGHRSVSWYQQTPGQGLQFLFEYFSETQRNKGNFPGRFSGRQFSNSRSEMNVSTLELGDSALYLCASSLERGGIGQFFGPGTRLTVL.

This clone was observed a single time. The chain recombines TRBV7-2 with TRBJ2-3; D gene uncertain. The CDR3 runs 13 residues. The germline V gene has CDR1 SGHTA and CDR2 FQGNSA. Trimming cost V 5 bases and J 8 bases, with 14 bases left between them. CDR3 loop: CASSPGTESTQYF. In DNA form, the CDR3 reads TGTGCCAGCAGCCCAGGCACAGAATCTACGCAGTATTTT.

This sequence joins TRBV9 and TRBJ1-1; 7 nucleotides line up with TRBD1. CDR1 is SGDLS, CDR2 YYNGEE, per germline. V was clipped by 4 bases and J by 4 bases; unmatched bases: 10. The length of the CDR3 is 15 residues. This chain's CDR3 is CASSPLGGAGTEAFF. In nucleotides, the CDR3 is TGTGCCAGCAGCCCACTAGGGGGCGCGGGCACTGAAGCTTTCTTT.

The chain recombines TRBV7-8 with TRBJ1-6; D is uncertain. This CDR3 spans 16 amino acids. Germline lookup yields CDR1 SGHVS and CDR2 FQNEAQ. Trimming removed 4 bases from V and 12 bases from J, with 22 bases in between. The CDR3 loop reads CASSSTRKSREVPLHF. CDR3 nucleotides: TGTGCCAGCAGCTCCACACGGAAATCCCGAGAGGTACCCCTCCACTTT. Using reference TRBV7-8 and TRBJ1-6 for the parts outside the CDR3, the full variable domain is GAGVSQSPRYKVAKRGQDVALRCDPISGHVSLFWYQQALGQGPEFLTYFQNEAQLDKSGLPSDRFFAERPEGSVSTLKIQRTQQEDSAVYLCASSSTRKSREVPLHFGNGTRLTVT.

This chain links TRBV6-5 with TRBJ1-2; 8 bases match TRBD1. This CDR3 region has 16 residues. The trim removed 0 bases at V and 8 bases at J, leaving 11 bases unmatched. Per the germline V gene, CDR1 is MNHEY and CDR2 is SVGAGI. The CDR3 bases are TGTGCCAGCAGTTACTCGACTTCGTACAGGGGGTCCGGCTACACCTTC. Translated, it gives CASSYSTSYRGSGYTF.

The chain carries TRBV28 and TRBJ1-1, with TRBD1 identical over 9 bases. The CDR3 is 13 amino acids. Germline CDR1 reads MDHEN; CDR2 reads SYDVKM. V lost 5 bases to trimming and J lost 11 bases; unmatched junction nucleotides: 9. The CDR3 sequence: CASSGTGGALAFF. CDR3 nucleotides: TGTGCCAGCAGTGGAACAGGGGGCGCGCTGGCTTTCTTT.

V gene TRBV9 combines with J gene TRBJ2-1; tentative D call: TRBD1 (5 bases). The germline V gene encodes CDR1 SGDLS and CDR2 YYNGEE. Trimming removed 7 bases from V and 5 bases from J, with 16 bases in between. The CDR3 is made up of 14 amino acids. The CDR3 is CASGDSPPDNEQFF. CDR3 bases: TGTGCCAGCGGAGACAGCCCCCCCGACAATGAGCAGTTCTTC.

The chain couples TRBV13 to TRBJ1-3, with D maybe TRBD1 (6 bases). CDR3 length: 14 residues. Per germline, CDR1 PRHDT and CDR2 FYEKMQ (reference sequence). V lost 5 bases, J lost 4 bases, and 12 bases lay in between. CDR3 loop: CASSINRVGNTIYF. The CDR3, as DNA: TGTGCCAGCAGCATAAACAGGGTAGGAAACACCATATATTTT.

This sequence joins TRBV9 and TRBJ1-1; D perhaps matches TRBD1 (6 bases). Germline-derived CDR1 and CDR2 are SGDLS and YYNGEE. This CDR3 contains 15 residues. Trimming shortened V by 4 bases and J by 3 bases, and 16 bases separated the two germline ends. CDR3 loop: CASSRNRARDTEAFF. The CDR3 bases are TGTGCCAGCAGCCGGAACAGGGCGAGGGACACTGAAGCTTTCTTT.

V is TRBV2 and J is TRBJ2-2, with 9 bases that match TRBD1. V was clipped by 6 bases and J by 3 bases; unmatched bases: 8. The V gene's germline CDR1 is SNHLY and CDR2 FYNNEI. This CDR3 spans 16 amino acids. In DNA form, the CDR3 reads TGTGCCAGCAGAGCTCACAGGGGGCTGGACACCGGGGAGCTGTTTTTT. It is translated as CASRAHRGLDTGELFF.

This clone was picked up a small number of times. The chain has TRBV2 and TRBJ1-1, with D unclear. This CDR3 is 11 amino acids long. V was shortened by 7 bases and J by 8 bases, with 11 bases between the two germline ends. Germline CDR1 reads SNHLY; CDR2 reads FYNNEI. Written as DNA, the CDR3 is TGTGCCAGCAATCCGGGTCCGGAAGCTTTCTTT. This gives the protein CASNPGPEAFF.

The chain uses TRBV7-2 and TRBJ1-3; 7 bases align to TRBD1. Trimming at V came to 5 bases and at J to 1 base, leaving 5 bases not matched to a gene. The V gene's germline CDR1 is SGHTA and CDR2 FQGNSA. The CDR3 has 15 amino acids. CDR3 in amino acids: CASSPGTVSGNTIYF. The CDR3 nucleotides are TGTGCCAGCAGCCCGGGGACAGTATCTGGAAACACCATATATTTT.

The chain combines TRBV15 with TRBJ2-2; 7 nucleotides line up with TRBD1. CDR1 and CDR2 from the germline V gene are LNHNV and YYDKDF (reference sequence). V shed 5 bases, J shed 4 bases, and the junction held 7 bases outside the gene matches. The CDR3 spans 15 residues. Written as DNA, the CDR3 is TGTGCCACCAGCGGACTCCACAGGGGCACCGGGGAGCTGTTTTTT. Protein product: CATSGLHRGTGELFF.

V usage is TRBV30 and J usage is TRBJ1-1, with unresolved D. CDR1 and CDR2 from the germline V gene are GTSNPN and SVGIG (reference sequence). The CDR3 totals 12 residues. V lost 3 bases and J 7 bases, leaving 12 bases between the germline ends. CDR3 residues: CAWRGQEGEAFF. In DNA form, the CDR3 reads TGTGCCTGGAGGGGTCAAGAGGGTGAAGCTTTCTTT.

This clone was seen only once. The chain links TRBV15 to TRBJ1-1; maybe TRBD1 (5 bases). The CDR3 loop spans 15 amino acids. The ends were cut back, 1 base at V and 5 bases at J, with 14 bases in the middle. Germline V gene lookup returns CDR1 LNHNV and CDR2 YYDKDF (reference sequence). The CDR3 region is CATSRGGGSWTEAFF. The CDR3 nucleotides read TGTGCCACCAGCAGAGGGGGGGGGAGCTGGACTGAAGCTTTCTTT.

The V call is TRBV27, the J call TRBJ2-1; no reliable D call. V lost 0 bases and J 4 bases, leaving 4 bases between the germline ends. The germline CDR1 and CDR2 sequences are MNHEY and SMNVEV (reference sequence). This CDR3 is built from 13 residues. The CDR3 nucleotides are TGTGCCAGCAGTTTATCCCTTTACAATGAGCAGTTCTTC. This encodes CASSLSLYNEQFF.

The gene calls are TRBV6-5 and TRBJ1-2, with 9 bases aligning to TRBD1. The length of the CDR3 is 13 residues. Germline V gene sequence: CDR1 MNHEY, CDR2 SVGAGI. Unmatched junction bases numbered 1, after V lost 6 bases and J lost 2 bases. CDR3 loop: CASRGQGNYGYTF. CDR3 nucleotides: TGTGCCAGCAGGGGACAGGGAAACTATGGCTACACCTTC.

This chain joins TRBV5-5 and TRBJ1-1; D ambiguous. CDR3 length: 13 residues. Germline V lookup: CDR1 SGHKS, CDR2 YYEKEE (reference sequence). The V end lost 2 bases, the J end lost 4 bases, and 9 bases lay between the germline ends. CDR3 region: CASSLKGVTEAFF. Written as DNA, the CDR3 is TGTGCCAGCAGCTTAAAGGGAGTCACTGAAGCTTTCTTT. The full variable domain, its missing parts supplied by reference TRBV5-5 and TRBJ1-1, is DAGVTQSPTHLIKTRGQQVTLRCSPISGHKSVSWYQQVLGQGPQFIFQYYEKEERGRGNFPDRFSARQFPNYSSELNVNALLLGDSALYLCASSLKGVTEAFFGQGTRLTVV.

This clone showed up just a few times. This rearrangement joins TRBV2 to TRBJ1-2; D uncertain. The V gene's germline CDR1 is SNHLY and CDR2 FYNNEI. This CDR3 contains 14 residues. Trimming removed 3 bases from V and 4 bases from J, with 12 bases in between. The CDR3: CASSDSTVGYGYTF. Written as DNA, the CDR3 is TGTGCCAGCAGTGACAGTACAGTGGGCTATGGCTACACCTTC.

This rearrangement joins TRBV7-9 to TRBJ1-1; TRBD1 aligns across 8 bases. Germline V lookup: CDR1 SEHNR, CDR2 FQNEAQ (reference sequence). This CDR3 region has 15 residues. Trimming took 5 bases from V and 1 from J; bases not matched to a gene: 6. The CDR3 reads CASSLGQGGNTEAFF. The DNA for the CDR3 is TGTGCCAGCAGCCTCGGACAGGGAGGGAACACTGAAGCTTTCTTT.

The chain is built from TRBV20-1 and TRBJ1-1; 8 nucleotides agree with TRBD1. The CDR3 length is 11 residues. Germline V gives CDR1 DFQATT, CDR2 SNEGSKA (reference sequence). The J segment lost 6 bases and the V segment lost 5 bases, leaving 2 bases of the junction unmatched. CDR3 amino acids: CSARQGPEAFF. CDR3 in DNA: TGCAGTGCTCGACAGGGGCCTGAAGCTTTCTTT.

The chain joins TRBV21-1 to TRBJ1-1; TRBD1 reflects the table's D call only, with no check against the DNA. TRBV21-1 constitutes a pseudogene. The CDR3 consists of 16 residues. The DNA of the CDR3 is TGTGCCAGCAGCAGGTTAACCGGGACAGGGGCAACTGAAGCTTTCTTT. Its translation is CASSRLTGTGATEAFF.

V gene TRBV10-2 combines with J gene TRBJ1-4; 8 positions agree with TRBD1. There are 15 residues in the CDR3. The germline CDR1 and CDR2 sequences are WSHSY and SAAADI. The V and J ends lost 7 bases and 8 bases, in that order; junction bases with no gene match: 12. The CDR3, as DNA: TGCGCCAGCACCTCAACAGGGGGAAGATGGGAAAAACTGTTTTTT. Protein product: CASTSTGGRWEKLFF.

V is TRBV9 and J is TRBJ1-1; 7 bases are a match to TRBD1. The V gene end was trimmed by 4 bases and the J gene end by 1 base; junction bases not matched to a gene: 7. Germline-derived CDR1 and CDR2 are SGDLS and YYNGEE. CDR3 length: 15 residues. Here the CDR3 reads CASSPGQAGNTEAFF. The CDR3 nucleotides are TGTGCCAGCAGCCCAGGACAGGCAGGGAACACTGAAGCTTTCTTT.

This clone was detected once. V and J are TRBV7-8 and TRBJ2-1; TRBD1 might be the D (5 bases). Trimming pared 2 bases from V and 8 bases from J, leaving 16 bases between. The CDR3 spans 15 residues. Germline CDR1 reads SGHVS; CDR2 reads FQNEAQ. CDR3 sequence (DNA): TGTGCCAGCAGCTTATTGAACAGGAACGTAGATGAGCAGTTCTTC. It codes for CASSLLNRNVDEQFF. Supplemented by reference TRBV7-8 and TRBJ2-1, the full variable domain reads GAGVSQSPRYKVAKRGQDVALRCDPISGHVSLFWYQQALGQGPEFLTYFQNEAQLDKSGLPSDRFFAERPEGSVSTLKIQRTQQEDSAVYLCASSLLNRNVDEQFFGPGTRLTVL.